This T cell receptor (beta chain) stems from a study of T cell responses to AZD1222 COVID-19 vaccine. General observations from the study: Clonal diversity may have been underestimated in mostly white British donors. Spike-spanning, vaccine-associated CD4 TCRs were dominant at 160-218 and 743-854.

Germline V CDR1 and CDR2: SGHVS, FNYEAQ. The CDR3 extends over 15 amino acids. V was pared by 2 bases and J by 5 bases, with 15 bases between. As for this clone: The antigen is not known.

Generated by immunoSEQ multiplex PCR, the TCRdb table keeps only in-frame clones and is missing some. The sample contains some 71,000 clones, about 83% of which appear only once. Here the sequenced sample was peripheral blood, taken on day 0 of AZD1222 vaccination. This chain uses TRBV7-6 with TRBJ2-5; D is undetermined. The receptor was derived from an adult in good health. CDR3 region: CASSLSSRSWETQYF. The CDR3, as DNA: TGTGCCAGCAGCTTATCGTCCCGGTCTTGGGAGACCCAGTACTTC. The variable domain in full, with the rest retrieved from reference TRBV7-6 and TRBJ2-5, is GAGVSQSPRYKVTKRGQDVALRCDPISGHVSLYWYRQALGQGPEFLTYFNYEAQQDKSGLPNDRFSAERPEGSISTLTIQRTEQRDSAMYRCASSLSSRSWETQYFGPGTRLLVL.